This T cell receptor (beta chain) is from a study of T cell clusters in autoimmune cytopenias. General study findings and limits: TRB repertoire shifts in secondary cytopenia and chronic lymphocytic leukemia mostly reflected lymphoma, not autoimmunity. Compared with active autoimmune hepatitis patients, healthy donors showed approximately 2.7-fold more exclusive TRB clusters. Clustering suggested that physiological T cell clusters were missing in primary autoimmune cytopenia patients. The cluster-lack signature was not seen for secondary cytopenia versus chronic lymphocytic leukemia.

This CDR3 has 17 residues. Per the germline V gene, CDR1 is KGHDR and CDR2 is SFDVKD. TRB rearrangements were amplified by touch-down multiplex PCR with mixed TRB-A/B primers. TCRdb re-called the multiplex PCR reads and shows each CDR3 protein once, DNA omitted. This table lists some 3,000 distinct CDR3 sequences. Each sample's input was 250 ng genomic DNA, about 38,000 genome equivalents. In regard to this clonotype: What it binds is not known.

The chain employs TRBV24-1 and TRBJ2-5; TCRdb designates TRBD2, a call that cannot be tested without DNA. The sequence was obtained from a human donor with an autoimmune cytopenia or autoimmune hepatitis (not recorded which). The sequenced sample consisted of peripheral blood. This CDR3 reads CATSDLRGAGDQETQYF.